The clone carrying this TCR beta chain was seen more than once but under ten times. Its target is unknown. The data derive from a study of response to subunit inactivated influenza vaccine. Study-wide results and caveats: With each seasonal influenza vaccination, the authors suggested, few new T cells are recruited.

TCRdb itself ran the RT-PCR reads through MiXCR, one entry per CDR3 protein. The data contain about 480,000 distinct CDR3 sequences, less than 30% of them singletons. CDR3 size: 14 residues. V was clipped by 6 bases and J by 1 base, with 15 bases between them. Germline CDR1 is DFQATT and CDR2 is SNEGSKA (reference sequence). Sequenced material: CD4+ T cells sorted from PBMCs, taken 4 to 6 days after vaccination. The V call is TRBV20-1, the J call TRBJ1-1, with D possibly being TRBD1 (6 bases). The source of this sequence is a man aged 45-60 years who received an inactivated influenza vaccine. The CDR3 here is CSAYDRLTNTEAFF. In DNA form, the CDR3 reads TGCAGTGCATACGACAGGCTTACGAACACTGAAGCTTTCTTT.